These T cell receptor beta chains were read from a single sample in a study of early T cells in non-severe SARS-CoV-2 infection. TCRdb fed the 5' RACE reads into MiXCR, producing one record per CDR3 protein. The table lists some 19,000 distinct CDR3 sequences, over 4% of them singletons, with 5.5% to 8.5% in the top ten. Sequenced input: whole blood. The receptors were sampled from an adult who was a healthcare worker with PCR-confirmed SARS-CoV-2 infection or an uninfected control (not recorded which). The CDR3 runs from the conserved cysteine through the conserved F or W. D genes are given only for firm matches. Where a row states a size, it is once, few, many or the class of an expanded clone; other rows omit it.

abundance | d_gene | j_gene | v_gene | CDR3nt | CDR3aa
many | NA | TRBJ2-3 | TRBV20-1 | TGCAGTGGAGGAGGAGGCAACACAGATACGCAGTATTTT | CSGGGGNTDTQYF
many | NA | TRBJ2-5 | TRBV6-1 | TGTGCCGTCACCCAATCGGGGGTGGGTACAGGGGTGACCCAGTACTTC | CAVTQSGVGTGVTQYF
many | NA | TRBJ2-6 | TRBV12-3/TRBV12-4 | TGTGCCAGCAGTTTAGCGGCTGGGGCCAACGTCCTGACTTTC | CASSLAAGANVLTF
many | NA | TRBJ2-1 | TRBV2 | TGTGCCAGCACCCTACGGGGGGCCGACTACAATGAGCAGTTCTTC | CASTLRGADYNEQFF
many | NA | TRBJ1-5 | TRBV20-1 | TGCAGTGCTCCTAGCTGGGGGCAGGGCAATCAGCCCCAGCATTTT | CSAPSWGQGNQPQHF
NA | TRBD1 | TRBJ1-4 | TRBV7-9 | TGTGCCAGCAGCTCCGGGACAGTTAATGAAAAACTGTTTTTT | CASSSGTVNEKLFF
NA | NA | TRBJ2-5 | TRBV7-6 | TGTGCCAGCAGCTTACGGGCACAAGAGACCCAGTACTTC | CASSLRAQETQYF
many | NA | TRBJ1-1 | TRBV5-6 | TGTGCCAGCAGCTTGTCCCCCAGGGCCAGCCCTGAAGCTTTCTTT | CASSLSPRASPEAFF
many | TRBD1 | TRBJ1-5 | TRBV6-5 | TGTGCCAGCAGCCCCGGGACAGTAAACAATCAGCCCCAGCATTTT | CASSPGTVNNQPQHF
many | NA | TRBJ2-2 | TRBV12-3/TRBV12-4 | TGTGCCCTACTTTGGTTAAACACCGGGGAGCTGTTTTTT | CALLWLNTGELFF